This T cell receptor beta chain derives from a study of vaccination effects on CD4 cells after COVID-19 (dated by TCRdb to the early 2020s). As for the study more broadly: To identify antigen-specific CD4+ T cell clonotypes by their expansion, the ViraFEST assay first stimulated PBMC with viral peptide pools and then applied TCR sequencing. A few million PBMC per well were cultured in IMDM with approximately 5% human AB serum, 8 to 10 IU/ml IL-2 and gentamicin, plus 10 ug/ml peptides. Cultures from other donors in the study were sequenced with the Oncomine TCR Beta short-read assay on an Illumina iSeq 100. A total of nine to ten COVID-19 convalescent patients and several SARS-CoV-2-naive healthy vaccine recipients were included in the full study. Pre-vaccine samples were drawn from a couple of convalescent patients 16 days and one week before the first dose, at 142 and 148 days after COVID-19 diagnosis. The study compared SARS-CoV-2 spike-specific CD4+ TCR repertoires before and after mRNA vaccination in COVID-19 convalescent patients and infection-naive vaccine recipients. Two doses of either the BNT162b2 or the mRNA-1273 mRNA SARS-CoV-2 vaccine were administered to participants. General study outcomes and caveats: Among convalescent patients, the spike-reactive repertoire after vaccination was made up mainly of new vaccine-induced clones that were largely distinct from the clones induced by infection. Only a small number of convalescent patients were included, and no early post-infection timepoints were available, which limited the study. At late post-vaccination timepoints, both infection-induced and vaccine-induced clones showed marked clonal contraction, consistent with waning T cell responses.

After more than 9 days of culture, CD4+ T cells were isolated with the EasySep CD4+ T cell isolation kit. Convalescent patients had PCR-confirmed SARS-CoV-2 infection between March and December 2020, before Alpha, Beta and Delta variants emerged in the United States. On days 3 and 7, half of the culture medium was replaced with fresh IL-2-containing medium. Unless otherwise noted, each peptide stimulation condition was cultured in triplicate wells. PBMC were separated from whole blood using Ficoll-Paque Plus gradient centrifugation and were then either cryopreserved at -140C or used fresh. The QIAamp micro DNA kit was used to extract genomic DNA from the cultured CD4+ T cells. This clone was seen more than once but under ten times. Its target antigen remains unknown. Per-nucleotide qualities are absent, and no much larger clonotype sits a single base away. Preparation of the library involved the immunoSEQ multiplex PCR assay. DNA from the cultured, isolated CD4+ T cells was subjected to TCR beta CDR3 sequencing. Processing in the source paper ran as follows. Non-productive TCR sequences were removed, reads were trimmed to the CDR3 region, and CDR3s of at least 7 amino acids were retained. Antigen-specific clonotypes were identified with the MANAFEST web app by comparing expansion in peptide wells against reference cultures. To count as positive, a clone had to show expansion at FDR<0.05 compared with the reference and with all other wells, an odds ratio above 5, and a frequency above 0.1% in two replicate wells. Cross-reactive clonotypes were defined as significantly expanded in SARS-CoV-2 spike wells and in at least one common cold coronavirus spike condition. CDR3 similarity was assessed by Levenshtein distance using the stringdist R package, and unrooted trees were constructed with ape in R 3.6.1. TCRdb took over this immuneACCESS table, retaining in-frame rearrangements with V and J assigned. Such tables are incomplete; in checked studies, under half of the missing clones stem from an unresolved V gene, and the remainder is unexplained. V, J and clone size are those of that table, while D and trimming were read from the DNA. The sample table holds about 45,000 clones, of which approximately 74% were seen once. Around 8.9% of the sample rests with the top ten.

Per the germline V gene (reference sequence), LGHDT is the CDR1 and YNNKEL is the CDR2. The CDR3, from cysteine to phenylalanine, totals 17 residues. Just CDR3 DNA is preserved here, 51 bases in frame from base 1. Here V drops 2 bases and J drops 0 bases, and the junction holds 4 bases not matched to any gene. This TCR was sampled from a human donor who had a prior SARS-CoV-2 infection. The sequence is built from TRBV3-1 (or the pseudogene TRBV3-2) and TRBJ2-1; TRBD2 matches 10 bases in the middle. Sequenced here: CD4+ T cells from PBMCs cultured without peptide, sampled before COVID-19 vaccination. The CDR3 protein is CASSQYSGGSSYNEQFF. Here is the DNA: TGTGCCAGCAGCCAATATAGCGGGGGGAGCTCCTACAATGAGCAGTTCTTC.